The 16 T cell receptor beta chains below were found in one sample sequenced in a study of T cells after posttransplantation cyclophosphamide. The repertoire was sequenced with immunoSEQ multiplex PCR; TCRdb's copy has only in-frame clones and lacks some. The sample carries around 43,000 clones, roughly 92% recorded once. Sequences were obtained from PBMCs. Source of these receptors: a woman aged 50 to 60 in good health and a related stem cell transplant donor.

The rearrangement links TRBV5-1 to TRBJ2-1; D is possibly TRBD1 (5 bases). Trimming stripped 0 bases from V and 6 bases from J, with 10 bases between. This CDR3 region has 14 residues. Germline V gene lookup returns CDR1 SGHRS and CDR2 YFSETQ. The CDR3, as DNA: TGCGCCAGCAGCTTGGGGGGCGGTCGCAATGAGCAGTTCTTC. Translating gives CASSLGGGRNEQFF.

The CDR3 nucleotides are TGCGCCAGCAGCAGGACAGGGGGGGACTCTGGGGCCAACGTCCTGACTTTC. Translation: CASSRTGGDSGANVLTF. This chain uses TRBV5-1 with TRBJ2-6; 10 positions agree with TRBD1. From germline, CDR1 is SGHRS and CDR2 YFSETQ. The length of the CDR3 is 17 residues. Germline trimming cut 4 bases from V and 0 bases from J; bases unmatched to any gene: 4.

The V and J genes are TRBV2 and TRBJ2-2, with D possibly matching TRBD2 (5 bases). The CDR3 contains 15 residues. The germline V and J ends were trimmed by 0 bases and 2 bases, with 7 bases remaining between them. Looked up from germline, CDR1 is SNHLY and CDR2 is FYNNEI. The CDR3 here is CASSEASANTGELFF. CDR3 coding DNA: TGTGCCAGCAGTGAAGCTAGCGCAAACACCGGGGAGCTGTTTTTT.

This chain uses TRBV18 with TRBJ1-1; 7 nucleotides match TRBD1. This CDR3 comprises 15 residues. V was clipped by 3 bases and J by 3 bases; unmatched bases: 7. Germline CDR1 is KGHSH and CDR2 is LQKENI. The CDR3 loop reads CASSPWDRGDTEAFF. Written as DNA, the CDR3 is TGTGCCAGCTCACCCTGGGACAGAGGAGACACTGAAGCTTTCTTT.

The genes are TRBV6-4 and TRBJ2-5, with D perhaps TRBD1 (5 bases). Germline assignment: CDR1 MRHNA and CDR2 SNTAGT. This CDR3 region has 14 residues. V shed 0 bases and J shed 2 bases, with 7 bases lying between them. CDR3 protein: CASSDSHRQETQYF. CDR3 bases: TGTGCCAGCAGTGACTCACACAGGCAAGAGACCCAGTACTTC.

This chain links TRBV7-8 with TRBJ1-1; tentatively, D is TRBD1 (6 bases). Germline V CDR1 and CDR2: SGHVS, FQNEAQ. CDR3 length: 16 residues. V was clipped by 3 bases and J by 1 base, with 15 bases between them. CDR3 amino acids: CASSFGTGTQNTEAFF. The CDR3 DNA reads as TGTGCCAGCAGCTTCGGAACCGGGACACAGAACACTGAAGCTTTCTTT.

V and J are TRBV5-1 and TRBJ2-1; D unclear. CDR1 and CDR2 from the germline V gene are SGHRS and YFSETQ. Deletions cut 1 base from V and 7 bases from J, with 6 bases between. The CDR3 spans 12 residues. The CDR3 reads CASSLFSNEQFF. Written as DNA, the CDR3 is TGCGCCAGCAGCTTGTTTTCGAATGAGCAGTTCTTC. The variable domain in full, completed from reference TRBV5-1 and TRBJ2-1, reads KAGVTQTPRYLIKTRGQQVTLSCSPISGHRSVSWYQQTPGQGLQFLFEYFSETQRNKGNFPGRFSGRQFSNSRSEMNVSTLELGDSALYLCASSLFSNEQFFGPGTRLTVL.

The rearrangement joins TRBV5-5 to TRBJ1-1, with a tentative D call TRBD1 (6 bases). V was shortened by 0 bases and J by 2 bases, with 8 bases between the two germline ends. Germline-derived CDR1 and CDR2 are SGHKS and YYEKEE (reference sequence). The CDR3 totals 14 residues. The CDR3 loop is CASSLAQGNTEAFF. Here the CDR3 DNA reads TGTGCCAGCAGCTTGGCACAGGGAAACACTGAAGCTTTCTTT.

The rearrangement links TRBV7-2 to TRBJ1-6, with TRBD1 matching over 8 bases. This CDR3 spans 14 amino acids. The junction had 0 bases not matched to a gene; V was cut back by 3 bases and J by 5 bases. CDR1 and CDR2 from the germline V gene are SGHTA and FQGNSA. DNA of the CDR3: TGTGCCAGCAGCTTGACAGGGGATAATTCACCCCTCCACTTT. This gives the protein CASSLTGDNSPLHF.

This chain links TRBV5-1 with TRBJ2-1; TRBD1 agrees at 10 bases. The junction had 6 bases not matched to a gene; V was cut back by 2 bases and J by 1 base. Germline V gene lookup returns CDR1 SGHRS and CDR2 YFSETQ. CDR3 length: 17 amino acids. This CDR3 reads CASSLLTGGGSYNEQFF. The CDR3 DNA sequence: TGCGCCAGCAGCTTATTGACAGGGGGCGGGTCCTACAATGAGCAGTTCTTC.

This chain joins TRBV6-5 and TRBJ2-1, with TRBD2 identical over 7 bases. The CDR3 loop spans 15 amino acids. V lost 7 bases to trimming and J lost 5 bases; unmatched junction nucleotides: 11. CDR1 is MNHEY, CDR2 SVGAGI, per germline. The DNA of the CDR3 is TGTGCCAGCACCTACGGGGGGAAAGGGCACAATGAGCAGTTCTTC. Translating it yields CASTYGGKGHNEQFF.

The V and J genes are TRBV20-1 and TRBJ2-1; perhaps TRBD1 as D (6 bases). The CDR3 is 11 amino acids. Germline CDR1 and CDR2: DFQATT and SNEGSKA (reference sequence). V was shortened by 5 bases and J by 9 bases, with 11 bases between the two germline ends. The DNA of the CDR3 is TGCAGTGCTCAAGGGGGAAGTGAGCAGTTCTTC. Its protein product is CSAQGGSEQFF.

V is TRBV5-4 and J is TRBJ2-3, with 8 bases that match TRBD2. The CDR3 covers 15 residues. CDR1 and CDR2 (germline): SGHNT, YYREEE (reference sequence). With 2 bases clipped from V and 4 bases from J, the junction kept 6 bases outside the gene matches. CDR3 region: CASSFSSGRADTQYF. The CDR3 bases are TGTGCCAGCAGCTTTTCTAGCGGGCGGGCAGATACGCAGTATTTT.

This clone was seen a handful of times. The genes are TRBV21-1 and TRBJ1-5. TRBV21-1 is described as a pseudogene. CDR3 length: 17 residues. The DNA for the CDR3 is TGTGCCAGCAGCAAGTGGATCGGAGACTGTAGCAATCAGCCCCAGCATTTT. The encoded protein is CASSKWIGDCSNQPQHF.

The CDR3 bases are TGTGCCAGCGAACTCGAAGAGCACAATGAGCAGTTCTTC. Protein product: CASELEEHNEQFF. The V call is TRBV7-9, the J call TRBJ2-1; D remains unclear. CDR1 is SEHNR, CDR2 FQNEAQ, per germline (reference sequence). Trimming took 8 bases from V and 5 from J, leaving 13 bases between them. This CDR3 has 13 amino acids.

The J gene is TRBJ1-4, the V gene TRBV4-1, with TRBD1 as a possible D gene (6 bases). Between the trimmed V and J ends, which lost 0 bases and 5 bases, there was a span of 13 bases. This CDR3 is built from 16 residues. Germline V lookup: CDR1 MGHRA, CDR2 YSYEKL. The CDR3 DNA follows: TGCGCCAGCAGCCAAGAGGCCGGACAGAGGAATGAAAAACTGTTTTTT. As protein: CASSQEAGQRNEKLFF.